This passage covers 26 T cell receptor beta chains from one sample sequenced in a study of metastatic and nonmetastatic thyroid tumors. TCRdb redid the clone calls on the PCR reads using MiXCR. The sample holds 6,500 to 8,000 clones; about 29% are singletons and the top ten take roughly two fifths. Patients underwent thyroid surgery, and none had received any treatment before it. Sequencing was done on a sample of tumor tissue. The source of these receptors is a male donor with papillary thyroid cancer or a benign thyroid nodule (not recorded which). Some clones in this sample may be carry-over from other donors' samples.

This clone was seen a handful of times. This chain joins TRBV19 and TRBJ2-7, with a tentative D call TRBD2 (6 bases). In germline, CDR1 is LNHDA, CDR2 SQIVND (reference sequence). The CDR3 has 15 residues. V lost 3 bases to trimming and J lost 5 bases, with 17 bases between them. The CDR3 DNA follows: TGTGCCAGTAGTATTCGGGGGTTGGAGGTGAACGAGCAGTACTTC. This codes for CASSIRGLEVNEQYF.

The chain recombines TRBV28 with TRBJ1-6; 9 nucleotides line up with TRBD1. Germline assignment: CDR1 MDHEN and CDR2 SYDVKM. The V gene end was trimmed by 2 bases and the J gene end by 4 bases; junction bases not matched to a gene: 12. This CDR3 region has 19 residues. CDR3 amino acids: CASSLVPGQGEFYNSPLHF. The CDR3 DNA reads TGTGCCAGCAGTTTAGTGCCGGGACAGGGCGAATTTTATAATTCACCCCTCCACTTT.

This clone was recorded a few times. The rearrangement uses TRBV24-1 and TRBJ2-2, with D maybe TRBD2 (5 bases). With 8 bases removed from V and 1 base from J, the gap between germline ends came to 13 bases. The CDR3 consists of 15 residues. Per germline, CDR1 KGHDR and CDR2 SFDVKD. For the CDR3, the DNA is TGTGCCACCATGGGCGGGTTCTTGAACACCGGGGAGCTGTTTTTT. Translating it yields CATMGGFLNTGELFF.

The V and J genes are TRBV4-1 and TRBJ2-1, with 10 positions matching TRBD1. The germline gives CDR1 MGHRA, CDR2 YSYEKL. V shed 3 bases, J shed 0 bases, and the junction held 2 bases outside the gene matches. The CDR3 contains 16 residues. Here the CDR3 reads CASSQGQGTSYNEQFF. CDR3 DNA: TGCGCCAGCAGCCAGGGACAGGGGACCTCCTACAATGAGCAGTTCTTC.

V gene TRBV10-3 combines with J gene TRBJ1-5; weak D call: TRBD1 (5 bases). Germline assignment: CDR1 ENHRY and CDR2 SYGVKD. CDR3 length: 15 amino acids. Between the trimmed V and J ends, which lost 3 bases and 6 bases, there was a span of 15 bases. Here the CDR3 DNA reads TGTGCCATCAGTGACCGTGGGCAGGGTTTTCAGCCCCAGCATTTT. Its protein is CAISDRGQGFQPQHF.

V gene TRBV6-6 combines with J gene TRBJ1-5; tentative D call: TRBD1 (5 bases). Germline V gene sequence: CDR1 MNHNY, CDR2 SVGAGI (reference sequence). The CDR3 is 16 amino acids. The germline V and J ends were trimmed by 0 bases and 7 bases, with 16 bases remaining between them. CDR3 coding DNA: TGTGCCAGCAGTTACTCGGATTCAGGGCAGCGGCAGCCCCAGCATTTT. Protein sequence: CASSYSDSGQRQPQHF.

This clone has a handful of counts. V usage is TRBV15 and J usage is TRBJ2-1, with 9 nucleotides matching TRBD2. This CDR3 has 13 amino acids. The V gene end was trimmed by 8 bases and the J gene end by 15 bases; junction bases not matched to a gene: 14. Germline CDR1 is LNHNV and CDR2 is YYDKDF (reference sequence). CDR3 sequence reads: CATGDSGRIWRFF. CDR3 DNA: TGTGCCACCGGGGATAGCGGGAGAATCTGGCGGTTCTTC.

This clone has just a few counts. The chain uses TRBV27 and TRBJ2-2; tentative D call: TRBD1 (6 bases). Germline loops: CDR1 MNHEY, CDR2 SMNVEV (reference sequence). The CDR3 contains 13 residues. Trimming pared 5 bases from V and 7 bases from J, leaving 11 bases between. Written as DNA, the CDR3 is TGTGCCAGCAGTACGTGGACAGACGGGGAGCTGTTTTTT. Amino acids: CASSTWTDGELFF.

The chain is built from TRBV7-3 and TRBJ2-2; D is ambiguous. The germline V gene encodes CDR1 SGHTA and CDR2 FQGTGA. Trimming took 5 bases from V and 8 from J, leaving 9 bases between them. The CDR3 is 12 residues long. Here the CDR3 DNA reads TGTGCCAGCAGCCCATATGGGGGGGAGCTGTTTTTT. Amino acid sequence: CASSPYGGELFF.

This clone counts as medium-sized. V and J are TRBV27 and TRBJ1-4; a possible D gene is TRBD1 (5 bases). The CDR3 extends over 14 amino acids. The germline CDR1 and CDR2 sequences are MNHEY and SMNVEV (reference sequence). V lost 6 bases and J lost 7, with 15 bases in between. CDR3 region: CASRGEGAREKLFF. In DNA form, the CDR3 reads TGTGCCAGCAGGGGGGAAGGGGCTCGTGAAAAACTGTTTTTT.

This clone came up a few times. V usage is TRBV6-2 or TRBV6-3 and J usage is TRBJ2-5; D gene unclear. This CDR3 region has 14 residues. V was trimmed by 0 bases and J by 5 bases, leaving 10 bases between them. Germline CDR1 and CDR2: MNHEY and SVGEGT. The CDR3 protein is CASSYSANGETQYF. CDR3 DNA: TGTGCCAGCAGTTACTCGGCGAACGGGGAGACCCAGTACTTC.

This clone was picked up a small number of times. The CDR3 nucleotides are TGTGCCAGTGGTACGGTGGACTATGGCTACACCTTC. Translating gives CASGTVDYGYTF. This chain links TRBV19 with TRBJ1-2; D gene ambiguous. The V end lost 8 bases, the J end lost 3 bases, and 10 bases lay between the germline ends. Germline CDR1 is LNHDA and CDR2 is SQIVND (reference sequence). CDR3 length equals 12 residues.

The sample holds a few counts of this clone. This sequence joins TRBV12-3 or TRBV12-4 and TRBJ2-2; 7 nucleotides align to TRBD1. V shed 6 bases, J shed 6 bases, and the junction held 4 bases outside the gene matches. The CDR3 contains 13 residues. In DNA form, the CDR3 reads TGTGCCAGCAGGAGACAGGGAGCCGGGGAGCTGTTTTTT. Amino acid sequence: CASRRQGAGELFF.

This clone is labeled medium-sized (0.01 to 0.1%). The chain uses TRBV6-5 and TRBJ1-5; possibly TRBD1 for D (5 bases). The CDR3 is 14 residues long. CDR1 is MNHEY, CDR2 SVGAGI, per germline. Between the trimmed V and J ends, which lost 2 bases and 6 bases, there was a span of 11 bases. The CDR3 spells CASSYQGGGQPQHF. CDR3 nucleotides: TGTGCCAGCAGTTACCAGGGAGGCGGTCAGCCCCAGCATTTT.

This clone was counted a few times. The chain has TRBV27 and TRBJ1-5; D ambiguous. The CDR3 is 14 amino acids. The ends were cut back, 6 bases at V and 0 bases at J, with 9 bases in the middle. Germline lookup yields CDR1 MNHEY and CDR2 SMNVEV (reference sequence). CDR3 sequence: CASSPRNSNQPQHF. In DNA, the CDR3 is TGTGCCAGCAGCCCAAGGAATAGCAATCAGCCCCAGCATTTT.

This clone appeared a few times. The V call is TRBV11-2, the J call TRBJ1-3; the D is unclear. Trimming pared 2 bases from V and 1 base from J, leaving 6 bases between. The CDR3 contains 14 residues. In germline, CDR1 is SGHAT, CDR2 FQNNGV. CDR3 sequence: CASSLIASGNTIYF. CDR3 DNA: TGTGCCAGCAGCTTAATCGCTTCTGGAAACACCATATATTTT.

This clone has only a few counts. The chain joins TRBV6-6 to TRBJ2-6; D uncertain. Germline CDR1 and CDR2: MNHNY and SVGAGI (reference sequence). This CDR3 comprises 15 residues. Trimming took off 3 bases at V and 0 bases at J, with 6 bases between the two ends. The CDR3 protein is CASSYVGSGANVLTF. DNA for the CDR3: TGTGCCAGCAGTTATGTAGGCTCTGGGGCCAACGTCCTGACTTTC.

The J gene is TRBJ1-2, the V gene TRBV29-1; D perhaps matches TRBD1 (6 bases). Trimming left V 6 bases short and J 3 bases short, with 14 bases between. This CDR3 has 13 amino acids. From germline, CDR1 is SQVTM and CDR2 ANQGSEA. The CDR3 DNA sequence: TGCAGCGTCTTAAGGGGGGCCCACTATGGCTACACCTTC. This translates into CSVLRGAHYGYTF.

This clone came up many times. The CDR3 loop is CASSDQGVAETGELFF. CDR3 bases: TGTGCCAGCAGTGACCAGGGGGTAGCAGAAACCGGGGAGCTGTTTTTT. The chain joins TRBV6-1 to TRBJ2-2; 7 bases map to TRBD1. Germline V gene sequence: CDR1 MNHNS, CDR2 SASEGT. The CDR3 covers 16 residues. The V and J ends lost 3 bases and 5 bases, in that order; junction bases with no gene match: 9.

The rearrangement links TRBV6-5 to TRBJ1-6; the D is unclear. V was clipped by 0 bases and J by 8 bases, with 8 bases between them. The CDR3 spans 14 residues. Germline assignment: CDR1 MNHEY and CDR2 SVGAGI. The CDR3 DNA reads TGTGCCAGCAGTTACTCGAGTCGGCATTCACCCCTCCACTTT. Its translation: CASSYSSRHSPLHF.

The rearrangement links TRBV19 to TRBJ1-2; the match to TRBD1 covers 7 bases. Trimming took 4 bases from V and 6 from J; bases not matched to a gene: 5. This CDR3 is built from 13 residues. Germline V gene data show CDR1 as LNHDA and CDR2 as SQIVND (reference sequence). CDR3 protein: CASSTPTGNGYTF. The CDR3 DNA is TGTGCCAGTAGTACCCCGACAGGGAATGGCTACACCTTC.

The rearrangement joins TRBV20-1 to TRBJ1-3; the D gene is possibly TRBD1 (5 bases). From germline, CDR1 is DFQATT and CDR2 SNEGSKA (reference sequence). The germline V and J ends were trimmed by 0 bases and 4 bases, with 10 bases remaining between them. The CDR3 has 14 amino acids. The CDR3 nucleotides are TGCAGTGCTAGAGATTTGGGGCGGGGAAACACCATATATTTT. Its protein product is CSARDLGRGNTIYF.

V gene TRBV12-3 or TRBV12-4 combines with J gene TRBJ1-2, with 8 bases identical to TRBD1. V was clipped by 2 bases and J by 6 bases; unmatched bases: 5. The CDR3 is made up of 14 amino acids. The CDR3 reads CASSLRTGYDGYTF. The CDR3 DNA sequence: TGTGCCAGCAGTTTAAGGACAGGGTATGATGGCTACACCTTC.

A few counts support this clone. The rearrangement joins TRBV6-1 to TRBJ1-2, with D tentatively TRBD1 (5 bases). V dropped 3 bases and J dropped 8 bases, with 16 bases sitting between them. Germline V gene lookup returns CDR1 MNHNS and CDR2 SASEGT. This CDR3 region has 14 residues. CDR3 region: CASSEGPNSSGYTF. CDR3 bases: TGTGCCAGCAGTGAGGGGCCAAACTCCTCGGGCTACACCTTC.

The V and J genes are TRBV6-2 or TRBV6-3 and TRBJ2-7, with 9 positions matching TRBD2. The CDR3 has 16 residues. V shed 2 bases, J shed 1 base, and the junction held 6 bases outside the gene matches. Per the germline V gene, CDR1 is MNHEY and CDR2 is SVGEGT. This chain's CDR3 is CASSYHPSGGSYEQYF. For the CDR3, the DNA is TGTGCCAGCAGTTACCATCCCAGCGGGGGGTCCTACGAGCAGTACTTC.

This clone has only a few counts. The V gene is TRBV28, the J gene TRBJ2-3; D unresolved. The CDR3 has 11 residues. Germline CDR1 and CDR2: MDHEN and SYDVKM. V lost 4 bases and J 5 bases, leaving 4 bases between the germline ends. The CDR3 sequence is CASSYLDTQYF. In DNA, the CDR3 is TGTGCCAGCAGTTATTTAGATACGCAGTATTTT.